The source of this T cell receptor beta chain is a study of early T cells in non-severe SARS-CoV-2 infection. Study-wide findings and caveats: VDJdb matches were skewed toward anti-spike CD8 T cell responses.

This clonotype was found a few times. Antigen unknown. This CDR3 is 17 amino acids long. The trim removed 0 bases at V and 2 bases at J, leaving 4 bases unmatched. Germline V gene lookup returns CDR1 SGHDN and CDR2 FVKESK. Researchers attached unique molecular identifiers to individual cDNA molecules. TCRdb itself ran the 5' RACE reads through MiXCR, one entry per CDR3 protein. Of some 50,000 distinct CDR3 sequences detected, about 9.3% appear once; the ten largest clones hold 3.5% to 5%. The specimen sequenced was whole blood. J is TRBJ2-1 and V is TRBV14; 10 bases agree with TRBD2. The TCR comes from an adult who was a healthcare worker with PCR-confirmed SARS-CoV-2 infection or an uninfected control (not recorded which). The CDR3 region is CASSQDQLAGPYNEQFF. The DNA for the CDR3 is TGTGCCAGCAGCCAAGATCAACTAGCGGGGCCCTACAATGAGCAGTTCTTC.